A selection of T cell receptor beta chains follows, all from one sample in a study of cytomegalovirus exposure and HLA in healthy donors. Libraries were prepared by immunoSEQ multiplex PCR; TCRdb keeps only in-frame clonotypes and omits some of them. The table lists around 130,000 clones, approximately 81% of them singletons. The sample consisted of PBMCs. These receptors originate from a woman in her thirties or forties in good health and CMV-seronegative. Each CDR3 is given with its conserved first and last residue.

TRBJ2-2 TRBV4-2 CASRWTSDTGELFF
TRBJ2-1 TRBV11-3 CASSDTREYYNEQFF
TRBJ2-1 TRBV9 CASSLGTEPYNEQFF
TRBJ2-5 TRBV10-3 CAISDVTGGQETQYF
TRBJ1-2 TRBV28 CASKQQGVANYGYTF
TRBJ1-1 TRBV7-9 CASSSSGTGFAEAFF
TRBJ1-2 TRBV30 CAWSDTFSYGYTF
TRBJ1-5 TRBV5-1 CASSFFPDRSSNQPQHF
TRBJ1-2 TRBV10-3 CAIAGGRWDGYTF
TRBJ2-2 TRBV2 CASSDRGRASQRAGELFF
TRBJ1-2 TRBV21-1 CASSKHRSKGYTF
TRBJ1-2 TRBV5-1 CASSFTGTGDGYTF
TRBJ2-1 TRBV18 CASSPLGGYNEQFF
TRBJ2-5 TRBV5-4 CASSLGWRPQGETQYF
TRBJ2-3 TRBV19 CASSPRGSTDTQYF
TRBJ1-2 TRBV7-9 CASSSGDRGLFFGYTF
TRBJ2-2 TRBV5-1 CASSFQGANTGELFF
TRBJ2-7 TRBV7-9 CASSVPGQGIYEQYF
TRBJ1-2 TRBV7-8 CASSLEQGNGYTF
TRBJ2-7 TRBV19 CASKTSGTGTYEQYF
TRBJ1-5 TRBV18 CASSPAGQRNQPQHF
TRBJ2-7 TRBV10-1 CASSESRGGYEQYF
TRBJ1-5 TRBV30 CAWSLAGRANQPQHF
TRBJ1-6 TRBV19 CASTDRGHTKASPLHF
TRBJ2-7 TRBV9 CASSVVGTGSYEQYF
TRBJ1-1 TRBV30 CAWRIRVSTPRAFF
TRBJ2-7 TRBV14 CASSQVGSGYEQYF
TRBJ1-2 TRBV15 CATSPGQGYGYTF
TRBJ2-5 TRBV2 CASSESAETQYF
TRBJ2-5 TRBV6-6 CASSRQLAGGLETQYF
TRBJ1-1 TRBV4-1 CASSQAAARAEAFF
TRBJ1-1 TRBV5-1 CASSWTGSTEAFF
TRBJ2-2 TRBV6-5 CASSDPLGELFF
TRBJ2-7 TRBV5-6 CASSPGLVVYEQYF
- TRBV28 CASTISWESYEQYF
TRBJ1-1 TRBV7-3 CASITHSGVIRFAFF
TRBJ2-1 TRBV4-2 CASSPFLEGEQFF
TRBJ2-6 TRBV6-1 CASGRAGANVLTF
TRBJ2-1 TRBV6-4 CASSDGQAHTYNEQFF
TRBJ1-1 TRBV25-1 CASSEIGREAFF
TRBJ1-1 TRBV9 CASSSGPDTEAFF
TRBJ1-1 TRBV4-1 CASSQAGTGGRNTEAFF
TRBJ2-1 TRBV13 CASSLRTQYNNEQFF
TRBJ2-5 TRBV5-1 CASSPGTSGLQETQYF
TRBJ1-2 TRBV28 CASSLNRDYGYTF
TRBJ2-3 TRBV7-8 CASSFGDTQYF
TRBJ1-2 TRBV7-9 CASSQNLGQGNYGYTF
TRBJ2-1 TRBV11-2 CASSIGQTYNEQFF
TRBJ2-2 TRBV18 CASSPLIGAGVTGELFF
TRBJ1-5 TRBV27 CASSWTGLHNQPQHF
TRBJ1-2 TRBV19 CASTPGQGIANYGYTF
TRBJ1-4 TRBV7-9 CASSHQGQGGNQKLFF
TRBJ2-1 TRBV6-5 CASSSSGTGGNEQFF
TRBJ2-7 TRBV2 CASSEASGRIHEQYF